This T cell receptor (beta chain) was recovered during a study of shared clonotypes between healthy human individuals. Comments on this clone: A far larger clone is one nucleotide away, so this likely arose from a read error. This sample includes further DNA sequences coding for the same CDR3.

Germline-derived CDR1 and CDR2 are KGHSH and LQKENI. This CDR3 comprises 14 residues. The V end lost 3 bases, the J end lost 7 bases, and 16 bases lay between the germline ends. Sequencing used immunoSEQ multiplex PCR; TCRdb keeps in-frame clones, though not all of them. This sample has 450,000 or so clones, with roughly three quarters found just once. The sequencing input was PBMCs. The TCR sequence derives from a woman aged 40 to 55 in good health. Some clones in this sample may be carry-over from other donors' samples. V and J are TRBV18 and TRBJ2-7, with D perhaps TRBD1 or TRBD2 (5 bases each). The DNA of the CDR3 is TGTGCCAGCTCACCTCCTCGGGACGACCGGGAGCAGTACTTC. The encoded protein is CASSPPRDDREQYF.